These T cell receptor beta chains were read from a single sample in a study of technical replicates of blood from a handful of donors. Measured with immunoSEQ multiplex PCR; TCRdb has only the in-frame clones, and not every one. The table has roughly 80,000 clones, just over 90% seen once. Input material: T cells isolated from PBMCs. These TCRs come from a human donor in good health. CDR3s include the opening cysteine and the closing phenylalanine or tryptophan. The D gene is left open where the match is weak. Some rows have no size entry. The others give once, few or many, or a class for an expanded clone.

17	.	TRBJ2-5	TRBD2	TRBV7-9	TGTGCCAGCAGAGGACTAGCGGGGGGGGAATCCGGTGAGACCCAGTACTTC	CASRGLAGGESGETQYF
15	.	TRBJ1-4	TRBD1	TRBV5-4	TGTGCCAGCAGTCGACAGGGAGCAACTAATGAAAAACTGTTTTTT	CASSRQGATNEKLFF
17	.	TRBJ1-5	TRBD1	TRBV7-9	TGTGCCAGCAGCTTAGGACAGGGGATCATGTGGGAACAGCCCCAGCATTTT	CASSLGQGIMWEQPQHF
15	.	TRBJ2-1	TRBD2	TRBV19	TGTGCCAGTAGTATTAGCGGGAGCATACACAATGAGCAGTTCTTC	CASSISGSIHNEQFF
10	.	TRBJ1-1	.	TRBV20-1	TGCAGTGCTAGAGATCTTCGAGCTTTCTTT	CSARDLRAFF
15	.	TRBJ1-6	.	TRBV5-1	TGCGCCAGCAGCCTGGAAACTTACGAAAATTCACCCCTCCACTTT	CASSLETYENSPLHF
14	.	TRBJ2-1	TRBD2	TRBV7-9	TGTGCCAGCAGCTCCATTCGGGAGGGGCATGAGCAGTTCTTC	CASSSIREGHEQFF
15	.	TRBJ2-3	.	TRBV5-4	TGTGCCAGCAGCTTGAGGACATTTGCGACAGATACGCAGTATTTT	CASSLRTFATDTQYF
15	.	TRBJ2-5	.	TRBV7-9	TGTGCCAGCCCCAAGGGACTTGGTGGGTCGGAGACCCAGTACTTC	CASPKGLGGSETQYF
15	once	TRBJ2-7	.	TRBV12-5	TGTGCTAGTGGTTTGGTAACCGGGACAACCTACGAGCAGTACTTC	CASGLVTGTTYEQYF
16	once	TRBJ2-7	TRBD2	TRBV4-1	TGCGCCAGCAGCCGGCAAGGGGAGGGGAGCTCCTACGAGCAGTACTTC	CASSRQGEGSSYEQYF
15	.	TRBJ1-4	.	TRBV28	TGTGCCAGCAGTCAAAAGGGGGCAACTAATGAAAAACTGTTTTTT	CASSQKGATNEKLFF
15	.	TRBJ2-7	.	TRBV27	TGTGCCAGTCGTAACCTACAGGGAGCGCTCTACGAGCAGTACTTC	CASRNLQGALYEQYF
14	.	TRBJ2-5	TRBD1	TRBV10-1	TGCGCCAGCAGTCCCTGGGGACAGCCGGAGACCCAGTACTTC	CASSPWGQPETQYF
16	.	TRBJ2-2	.	TRBV11-2	TGTGCCAGCAGCTTAATCACCGGGAAGTACACCGGGGAGCTGTTTTTT	CASSLITGKYTGELFF